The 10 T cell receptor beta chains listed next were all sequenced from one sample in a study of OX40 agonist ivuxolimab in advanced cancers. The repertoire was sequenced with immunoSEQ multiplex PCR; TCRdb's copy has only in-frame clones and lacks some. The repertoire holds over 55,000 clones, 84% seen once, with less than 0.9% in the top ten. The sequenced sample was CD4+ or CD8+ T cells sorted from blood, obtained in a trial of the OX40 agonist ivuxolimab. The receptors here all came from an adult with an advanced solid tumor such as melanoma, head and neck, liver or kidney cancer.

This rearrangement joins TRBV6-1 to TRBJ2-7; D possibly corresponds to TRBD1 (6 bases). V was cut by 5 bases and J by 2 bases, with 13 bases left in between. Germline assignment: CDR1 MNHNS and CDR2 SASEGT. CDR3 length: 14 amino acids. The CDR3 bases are TGTGCCAGCAGTCCAAACAGGGCAACCTACGAGCAGTACTTC. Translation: CASSPNRATYEQYF.

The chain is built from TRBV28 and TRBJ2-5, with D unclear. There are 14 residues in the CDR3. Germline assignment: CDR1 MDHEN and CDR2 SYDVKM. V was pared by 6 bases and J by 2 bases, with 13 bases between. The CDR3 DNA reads TGTGCCAGCAGCCTCCTAGGGCAGCAAGAGACCCAGTACTTC. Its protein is CASSLLGQQETQYF. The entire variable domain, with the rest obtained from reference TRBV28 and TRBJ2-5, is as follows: DVKVTQSSRYLVKRTGEKVFLECVQDMDHENMFWYRQDPGLGLRLIYFSYDVKMKEKGDIPEGYSVSREKKERFSLILESASTNQTSMYLCASSLLGQQETQYFGPGTRLLVL.

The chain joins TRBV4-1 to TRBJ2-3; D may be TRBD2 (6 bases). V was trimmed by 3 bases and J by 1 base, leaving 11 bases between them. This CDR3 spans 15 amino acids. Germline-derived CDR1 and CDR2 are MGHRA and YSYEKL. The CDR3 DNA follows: TGCGCCAGCAGCCATACTAGCCTCGGCACAGATACGCAGTATTTT. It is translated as CASSHTSLGTDTQYF.

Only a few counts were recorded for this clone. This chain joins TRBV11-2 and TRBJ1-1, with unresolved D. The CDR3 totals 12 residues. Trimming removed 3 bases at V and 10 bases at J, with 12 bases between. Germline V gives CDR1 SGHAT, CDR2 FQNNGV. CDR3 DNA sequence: TGTGCCAGCAGCTTCGGAGAACGAAGAGCTTTCTTT. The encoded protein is CASSFGERRAFF. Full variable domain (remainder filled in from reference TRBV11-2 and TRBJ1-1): EAGVAQSPRYKIIEKRQSVAFWCNPISGHATLYWYQQILGQGPKLLIQFQNNGVVDDSQLPKDRFSAERLKGVDSTLKIQPAKLEDSAVYLCASSFGERRAFFGQGTRLTVV.

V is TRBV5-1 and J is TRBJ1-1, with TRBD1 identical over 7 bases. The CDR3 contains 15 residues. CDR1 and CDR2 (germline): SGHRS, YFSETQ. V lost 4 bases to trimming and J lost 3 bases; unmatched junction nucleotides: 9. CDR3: CASSPTTGWDTEAFF. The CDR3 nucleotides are TGCGCCAGCAGCCCAACGACAGGGTGGGACACTGAAGCTTTCTTT.

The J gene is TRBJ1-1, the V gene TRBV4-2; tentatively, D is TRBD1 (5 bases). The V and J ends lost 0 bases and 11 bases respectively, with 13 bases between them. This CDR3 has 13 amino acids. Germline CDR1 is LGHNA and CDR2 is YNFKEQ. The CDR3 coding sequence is TGTGCCAGCAGCCAAGATCGGGGGTCGAAGGCTTTCTTT. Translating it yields CASSQDRGSKAFF.

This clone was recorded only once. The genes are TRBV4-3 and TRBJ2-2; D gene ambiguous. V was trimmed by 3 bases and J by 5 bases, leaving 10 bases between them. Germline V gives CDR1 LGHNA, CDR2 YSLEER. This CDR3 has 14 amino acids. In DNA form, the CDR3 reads TGCGCCAGCAGCCACAGCAAATTTACCGGGGAGCTGTTTTTT. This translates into CASSHSKFTGELFF.

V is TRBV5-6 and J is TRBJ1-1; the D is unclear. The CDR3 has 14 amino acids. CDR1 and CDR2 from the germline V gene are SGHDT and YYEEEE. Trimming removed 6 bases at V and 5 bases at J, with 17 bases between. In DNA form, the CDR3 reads TGTGCCAGCACCCCCCGGGTCGCGAGAACTGAAGCTTTCTTT. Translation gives CASTPRVARTEAFF.

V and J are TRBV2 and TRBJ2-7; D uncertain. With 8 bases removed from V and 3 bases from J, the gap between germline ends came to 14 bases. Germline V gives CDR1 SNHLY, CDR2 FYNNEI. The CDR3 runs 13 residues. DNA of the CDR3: TGTGCCAGCTCCCGGGCCCCATTCTACGAGCAGTACTTC. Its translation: CASSRAPFYEQYF.

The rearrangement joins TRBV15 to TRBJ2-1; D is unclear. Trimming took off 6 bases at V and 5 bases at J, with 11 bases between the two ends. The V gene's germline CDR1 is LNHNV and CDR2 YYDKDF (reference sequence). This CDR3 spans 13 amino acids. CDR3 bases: TGTGCCACCAGACGGCAACCAAACAATGAGCAGTTCTTC. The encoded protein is CATRRQPNNEQFF.